A single sample gave rise to the 18 T cell receptor beta chains below, sequenced in a study of T cell responses to AZD1222 COVID-19 vaccine. The data were produced by immunoSEQ multiplex PCR, yet TCRdb's version contains in-frame clones alone and is incomplete. The table lists 55,000 to 85,000 clones, roughly 84% of them singletons, with over 8% in the top ten. The source was peripheral blood, collected on day 0 of AZD1222 vaccination. The receptors here all came from an adult in good health.

V is TRBV28 and J is TRBJ2-4; D possibly corresponds to TRBD1 (5 bases). Trimming took 6 bases from V and 9 from J, leaving 15 bases between them. CDR3 length: 13 amino acids. Germline CDR1 and CDR2: MDHEN and SYDVKM. The CDR3 reads CASSFDLQGIQYF. The CDR3 DNA follows: TGTGCCAGCAGCTTCGACTTGCAGGGCATTCAGTACTTC.

In this sample, this clone turned up once. The chain employs TRBV3-1 (or the pseudogene TRBV3-2) and TRBJ1-4, with 10 bases aligning to TRBD1. The CDR3 covers 16 residues. V dropped 0 bases and J dropped 7; count of bases not matched to a gene: 5. CDR1 and CDR2 from the germline V gene are LGHDT and YNNKEL (reference sequence). The CDR3 sequence: CASSQEGTGVGEKLFF. CDR3 bases: TGTGCCAGCAGCCAAGAGGGGACAGGGGTGGGTGAAAAACTGTTTTTT.

This chain links TRBV27 with TRBJ1-2; TRBD1 matches 9 bases. CDR3 length equals 16 residues. CDR1 is MNHEY, CDR2 SMNVEV, per germline (reference sequence). V shed 4 bases, J shed 2 bases, and the junction held 8 bases outside the gene matches. CDR3 sequence (DNA): TGTGCCAGCAGTTCTTATACAGGGGGCCTAAACTATGGCTACACCTTC. Encoded protein: CASSSYTGGLNYGYTF.

The chain carries TRBV5-1 and TRBJ2-7; 8 nucleotides match TRBD1. After removal of 4 bases from V and 0 bases from J, the junction contained 6 bases not matched to a gene. The CDR3 loop spans 15 amino acids. Looked up from germline, CDR1 is SGHRS and CDR2 is YFSETQ. CDR3 bases: TGCGCCAGCAGCCGAGGACAGGGAGGCTCCTACGAGCAGTACTTC. Protein product: CASSRGQGGSYEQYF.

The chain is built from TRBV6-5 and TRBJ1-2, with 8 bases that match TRBD1. The CDR3 is 12 amino acids. V gave up 2 bases and J gave up 13 bases; unmatched junction bases: 6. The germline V gene has CDR1 MNHEY and CDR2 SVGAGI. The CDR3 bases are TGTGCCAGCAGTTACGGACAGGGAGGAACCACCTTC. The encoded protein is CASSYGQGGTTF.

This chain uses TRBV15 with TRBJ1-1; no firm D call. The CDR3 spans 13 residues. Germline assignment: CDR1 LNHNV and CDR2 YYDKDF (reference sequence). Trimming took 0 bases from V and 5 from J, leaving 7 bases between them. The CDR3 nucleotides are TGTGCCACCAGCAGAGATGTGGGGACTGAAGCTTTCTTT. This codes for CATSRDVGTEAFF.

The chain recombines TRBV28 with TRBJ2-5; D gene uncertain. This CDR3 has 12 amino acids. The germline CDR1 and CDR2 sequences are MDHEN and SYDVKM. V dropped 6 bases and J dropped 3 bases, with 8 bases sitting between them. CDR3 bases: TGTGCCAGCAGAGCTAGTGAAGAGACCCAGTACTTC. This encodes CASRASEETQYF.

The chain carries TRBV5-8 and TRBJ2-3; TRBD2 agrees at 9 bases. V shed 0 bases, J shed 2 bases, and the junction held 7 bases outside the gene matches. CDR3 size: 17 residues. In germline, CDR1 is SGHTS, CDR2 YDEGEE. The CDR3, as DNA: TGTGCCAGCAGCTTGGTCCTAGCGGGGCCGTACACAGATACGCAGTATTTT. Protein: CASSLVLAGPYTDTQYF.

The CDR3 nucleotides are TGTGCCATCAGTGAACAGAACACAGGTGGGTCCTATGGCTACACCTTC. It specifies CAISEQNTGGSYGYTF. The V gene is TRBV10-3, the J gene TRBJ1-2, with D perhaps TRBD1 (5 bases). From germline, CDR1 is ENHRY and CDR2 SYGVKD. Between the trimmed V and J ends, which lost 3 bases and 4 bases, there was a span of 18 bases. There are 16 residues in the CDR3.

The V and J genes are TRBV7-6 and TRBJ1-1; a weak D match, TRBD1 (5 bases). Trimming stripped 7 bases from V and 3 bases from J, with 21 bases between. In germline, CDR1 is SGHVS, CDR2 FNYEAQ. The CDR3 runs 16 residues. In DNA form, the CDR3 reads TGTGCCAGCACCAATACCCTCAAGGGACGCGACACTGAAGCTTTCTTT. Encoded protein: CASTNTLKGRDTEAFF.

This rearrangement joins TRBV5-6 to TRBJ2-5, with D perhaps matching TRBD1 (5 bases). V lost 1 base and J lost 5, with 9 bases in between. The CDR3 covers 13 residues. Germline V gene lookup returns CDR1 SGHDT and CDR2 YYEEEE. The CDR3 region has the DNA TGTGCCAGCAGCTTGCTGGGGCGGGAGACCCAGTACTTC. Residues: CASSLLGRETQYF. The complete variable domain, with remaining parts taken from reference TRBV5-6 and TRBJ2-5, reads DAGVTQSPTHLIKTRGQQVTLRCSPKSGHDTVSWYQQALGQGPQFIFQYYEEEERQRGNFPDRFSGHQFPNYSSELNVNALLLGDSALYLCASSLLGRETQYFGPGTRLLVL.

V is TRBV3-1 (or the pseudogene TRBV3-2) and J is TRBJ2-1; D is possibly TRBD1 (5 bases). The CDR3 has 11 residues. From germline, CDR1 is LGHDT and CDR2 YNNKEL (reference sequence). The V and J ends lost 7 bases and 10 bases respectively, with 11 bases between them. The CDR3 nucleotides are TGTGCCAGCACGTCCTGGACAGAGCAGTTCTTC. Translated, it gives CASTSWTEQFF.

The chain employs TRBV6-5 and TRBJ1-3; a possible D gene is TRBD1 (6 bases). V gave up 2 bases and J gave up 0 bases, with 11 bases separating them. The CDR3 sequence is 16 residues long. Germline V gives CDR1 MNHEY, CDR2 SVGAGI. The CDR3 region has the DNA TGTGCCAGCAGTTACACCGGACAGCCCTCTGGAAACACCATATATTTT. This translates into CASSYTGQPSGNTIYF.

The chain recombines TRBV12-3 or TRBV12-4 with TRBJ2-2, with unresolved D. CDR3 length: 13 residues. V shed 3 bases and J shed 5 bases, with 7 bases lying between them. CDR3 bases: TGTGCCAGCAGTTTCTTGGGTACCGGGGAGCTGTTTTTT. Residues: CASSFLGTGELFF.

The rearrangement uses TRBV6-5 and TRBJ2-1, with D unclear. The CDR3 runs to 12 residues. Trimming took off 4 bases at V and 6 bases at J, with 7 bases between the two ends. Germline V gives CDR1 MNHEY, CDR2 SVGAGI. CDR3 DNA: TGTGCCAGCAGTTCCACCAGCAATGAGCAGTTCTTC. Amino acid sequence: CASSSTSNEQFF.

The chain recombines TRBV20-1 with TRBJ2-7; no clear D. The CDR3 is 13 amino acids. The germline V gene has CDR1 DFQATT and CDR2 SNEGSKA (reference sequence). V was pared by 3 bases and J by 3 bases, with 12 bases between. CDR3 in DNA: TGCAGTGCTAGTATTCTAGGCGTCTACGAGCAGTACTTC. This translates into CSASILGVYEQYF.

In DNA, the CDR3 is TGTGCCCTGGAAGGACGGATAAATGGCTACACCTTC. Translated, it gives CALEGRINGYTF. The rearrangement uses TRBV30 and TRBJ1-2; D gene uncertain. This CDR3 has 12 residues. Germline assignment: CDR1 GTSNPN and CDR2 SVGIG (reference sequence). Trimming removed 8 bases from V and 6 bases from J, with 16 bases in between.

The chain recombines TRBV19 with TRBJ1-1; no reliable D call. Trimming removed 3 bases from V and 1 base from J, with 15 bases in between. Germline CDR1 and CDR2: LNHDA and SQIVND (reference sequence). The CDR3 sequence is 16 residues long. CDR3 sequence: CASSMFRGTENTEAFF. CDR3 nucleotide sequence: TGTGCCAGTAGTATGTTCCGGGGTACTGAGAACACTGAAGCTTTCTTT.